This record concerns one TCR beta chain sequence. Its antigen is as yet unknown. The data are from a study of glioma-infiltrating T cells after dendritic cell vaccination. Study-level background: Dendritic cell vaccination trial patients had either newly diagnosed or recurrent glioblastoma. Patients received autologous tumor lysate-pulsed dendritic cell vaccination between about 2002 and 2013. The study, taken as a whole, reports: Higher pretreatment TIL content predicted longer progression-free time and survival.

The repertoire was sequenced with immunoSEQ multiplex PCR; TCRdb's copy has only in-frame clones and lacks some. The profile shows about 30,000 clones, 90% of them singletons. Germline loops: CDR1 PRHDT, CDR2 FYEKMQ (reference sequence). The CDR3 runs 16 residues. V shed 5 bases and J shed 7 bases, with 20 bases lying between them. This sample comprised blood, obtained before dendritic cell vaccination. The V call is TRBV13, the J call TRBJ1-4, with D hard to call. The source of this sequence is a human donor with glioblastoma. Here the CDR3 reads CASSAFNPGRIEKLFF. CDR3 coding DNA: TGTGCCAGCAGCGCCTTCAATCCGGGAAGGATTGAAAAACTGTTTTTT.